The 15 T cell receptor beta chains in this list originate from one sample, sequenced in a study of tumor-infiltrating lymphocytes in oesophageal squamous cell carcinoma. TCRdb itself ran the PCR reads through MiXCR, one entry per CDR3 protein. The data show 8,500 to 11,000 distinct CDR3 sequences, with about 60% seen just once and around a quarter held by the top ten. Input material: esophageal tumor tissue. The source is a female donor with esophageal squamous cell carcinoma.

A remark on this clonotype: The conserved phenylalanine or tryptophan normally closing the CDR3 is absent here, so this likely arose from a read error. No DNA is shown, since the ends of the CDR3 on it are uncertain; the CDR3 is the one TCRdb lists. V is TRBV7-2 and J is TRBJ1-1. From germline, CDR1 is SGHTA and CDR2 FQGNSA. Counting both end residues, the CDR3 totals 14 amino acids. CDR3 region: CASSLGDNTQYFGQ.

In this sample, this clonotype turned up a few times. V gene TRBV7-8 combines with J gene TRBJ1-1; D may be TRBD1 (5 bases). Germline lookup yields CDR1 SGHVS and CDR2 FQNEAQ. The CDR3 has 15 residues. Trimming took 2 bases from V and 7 from J, leaving 17 bases between them. CDR3 nucleotides: TGTGCCAGCAGCTTAACTCCATGGGACGGCAGTGAAGCTTTCTTT. Amino acid sequence: CASSLTPWDGSEAFF. Together with reference TRBV7-8 and TRBJ1-1, the CDR3 gives the full variable domain: GAGVSQSPRYKVAKRGQDVALRCDPISGHVSLFWYQQALGQGPEFLTYFQNEAQLDKSGLPSDRFFAERPEGSVSTLKIQRTQQEDSAVYLCASSLTPWDGSEAFFGQGTRLTVV.

The CDR3: CASSEVLLGQGAVDTQYF. Here the CDR3 DNA reads TGTGCCAGCAGTGAAGTCCTCCTTGGACAGGGGGCAGTAGATACGCAGTATTTT. This chain uses TRBV6-2 or TRBV6-3 with TRBJ2-3; 11 bases map to TRBD1. The CDR3 has 18 amino acids. V lost 5 bases, J lost 5 bases, and 15 bases stayed unmatched. The germline gives CDR1 MNHEY, CDR2 SVGEGT.

The genes are TRBV6-1 and TRBJ1-2; D may be TRBD1 (5 bases). CDR1 is MNHNS, CDR2 SASEGT, per germline. This CDR3 is built from 13 residues. Trimming shortened V by 6 bases and J by 2 bases, and 10 bases separated the two germline ends. CDR3 region: CASRHRDNYGYTF. The CDR3 region has the DNA TGTGCCAGCAGACACCGGGACAACTATGGCTACACCTTC.

This rearrangement joins TRBV6-1 to TRBJ2-5; no firm D call. The closer fit of TRBJ2-1 to the DNA end suggests the J call may be wrong. Germline CDR1 is MNHNS and CDR2 is SASEGT. The CDR3 length is 17 residues. Here the CDR3 reads CASSEHGSGTSYNEQFF. DNA for the CDR3: TGTGCCAGCAGTGAACACGGGTCTGGTACTTCCTACAATGAGCAGTTCTTC.

This chain joins TRBV11-2 and TRBJ2-3; D remains unclear. The J call may be faulty, since TRBJ2-1 better matches the DNA end. The CDR3 covers 15 residues. The germline CDR1 and CDR2 sequences are SGHAT and FQNNGV. The CDR3 protein is CASSLFRIGFYEQFF. As DNA, the CDR3 is TGTGCCAGCAGCTTATTTCGTATTGGTTTCTACGAGCAGTTCTTC.

There are a few counts of this clonotype. V gene TRBV7-6 combines with J gene TRBJ2-6; 8 bases are a match to TRBD2. V gave up 5 bases and J gave up 0 bases; unmatched junction bases: 6. The CDR3 is made up of 17 amino acids. CDR1 and CDR2 (germline): SGHVS, FNYEAQ. As DNA, the CDR3 is TGTGCCAGCAGCACCGGGACTAGAACCTCTGGGGCCAACGTCCTGACTTTC. Translation gives CASSTGTRTSGANVLTF.

About this clonotype: Germline and junction disagree at one end, which may indicate a read error. The chain has TRBV7-6 and TRBJ2-6, with D possibly being TRBD1 (8 bases). The J call is doubtful: the DNA matches TRBJ2-5 better. CDR1 is SGHVS, CDR2 FNYEAQ, per germline. The CDR3 loop spans 13 amino acids. The CDR3 protein is CASSGTGGETQYF. The DNA for the CDR3 is TGTGCTAGCAGCGGGACAGGTGGAGAGACCCAGTACTTC.

The gene calls are TRBV12-2 and TRBJ2-7; the listed D gene, TRBD1, was not tested against the DNA. TRBV12-2 is a known pseudogene. The CDR3 sequence is 12 residues long. The CDR3 loop is CASRLHRGSTGF. CDR3 DNA: TGTGCAAGTCGTCTTCACAGGGGGTCCACAGGCTTC.

About this clonotype itself: This sequence may be a read error, since a much larger clone differs from it by one base. The chain carries TRBV6-1 and TRBJ1-5; D uncertain. The CDR3 sequence is 12 residues long. Trimming removed 7 bases from V and 12 bases from J, with 16 bases in between. The germline V gene has CDR1 MNHNS and CDR2 SASEGT. The CDR3 sequence is CASTTSGLIQHF. CDR3 nucleotides: TGTGCCAGCACCACAAGCGGATTGATCCAGCATTTT.

This clonotype appeared once. The J gene is TRBJ1-6, the V gene TRBV7-6, with D unclear. Germline values: CDR1 SGHVS, CDR2 FNYEAQ. Trimming took off 3 bases at V and 5 bases at J, with 5 bases between the two ends. This CDR3 has 13 residues. This chain's CDR3 is CASSFSDNSPLHF. CDR3 DNA sequence: TGTGCCAGCAGCTTCAGTGATAATTCACCCCTCCACTTT.

V is TRBV28 and J is TRBJ2-1, with TRBD1 identical over 9 bases. J was trimmed by 6 bases and V by 4 bases; bases with no gene match: 19. Germline CDR1 reads MDHEN; CDR2 reads SYDVKM. This CDR3 region has 19 residues. CDR3 amino acids: CASSSPGQGGSGAPNEQFF. CDR3 nucleotide sequence: TGTGCCAGCAGTTCCCCGGGACAGGGTGGCTCTGGTGCCCCCAATGAGCAGTTCTTC.

The CDR3 nucleotides read TGTGCCAGCAGTGGGGGGGACAACTACAATGAGCAGTTCTTC. As protein: CASSGGDNYNEQFF. The chain joins TRBV7-6 to TRBJ2-1; tentative D call: TRBD2 (7 bases). The CDR3 contains 14 residues. Trimming shortened V by 6 bases and J by 3 bases, and 12 bases separated the two germline ends. Germline CDR1 reads SGHVS; CDR2 reads FNYEAQ.

This chain uses TRBV7-2 with TRBJ2-1; a weak D match, TRBD1 (6 bases). The DNA end is a closer match to TRBJ2-7, so the J assignment may be wrong. The CDR3 loop spans 14 amino acids. Germline CDR1 SGHTA, CDR2 FQGNSA. The CDR3: CASSFVPGVYEQYF. CDR3 nucleotides: TGTGCCAGCAGCTTTGTGCCAGGGGTCTACGAGCAGTACTTC.

This sequence joins TRBV7-3 and TRBJ2-5; 15 bases match TRBD2. Germline V gives CDR1 SGHTA, CDR2 FQGTGA. CDR3 length: 16 amino acids. V was pared by 4 bases and J by 11 bases, with 11 bases of the junction left unmatched. CDR3 DNA: TGTGCCAGCAGCTCCGGACTAGCGGGAGGGCACTATGAGCAGTACTTC. Translated, it gives CASSSGLAGGHYEQYF.